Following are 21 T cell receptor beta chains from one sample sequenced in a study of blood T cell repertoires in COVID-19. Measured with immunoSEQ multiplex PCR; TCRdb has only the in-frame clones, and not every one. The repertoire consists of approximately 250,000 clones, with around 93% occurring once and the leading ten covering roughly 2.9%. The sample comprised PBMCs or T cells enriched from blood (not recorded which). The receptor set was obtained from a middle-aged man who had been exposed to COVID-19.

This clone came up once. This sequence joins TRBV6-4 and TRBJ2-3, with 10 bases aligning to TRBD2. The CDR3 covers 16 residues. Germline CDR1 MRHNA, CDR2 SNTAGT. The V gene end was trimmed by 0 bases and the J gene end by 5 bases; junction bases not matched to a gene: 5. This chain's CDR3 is CASSDSPSGSVDTQYF. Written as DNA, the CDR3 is TGTGCCAGCAGTGACTCGCCTAGCGGGAGTGTAGATACGCAGTATTTT.

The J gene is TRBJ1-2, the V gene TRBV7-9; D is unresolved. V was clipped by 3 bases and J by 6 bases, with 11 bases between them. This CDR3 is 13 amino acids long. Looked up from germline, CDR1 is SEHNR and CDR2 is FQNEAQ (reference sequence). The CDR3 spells CASSLGRVDGYTF. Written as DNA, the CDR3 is TGTGCCAGCAGCTTGGGGAGGGTGGATGGCTACACCTTC.

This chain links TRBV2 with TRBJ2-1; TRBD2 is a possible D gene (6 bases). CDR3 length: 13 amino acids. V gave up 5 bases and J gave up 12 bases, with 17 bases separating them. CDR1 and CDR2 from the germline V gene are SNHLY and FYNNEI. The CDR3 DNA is TGTGCCAGCAGTTCCGGACTGGACTACATGCAGTTCTTC. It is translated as CASSSGLDYMQFF.

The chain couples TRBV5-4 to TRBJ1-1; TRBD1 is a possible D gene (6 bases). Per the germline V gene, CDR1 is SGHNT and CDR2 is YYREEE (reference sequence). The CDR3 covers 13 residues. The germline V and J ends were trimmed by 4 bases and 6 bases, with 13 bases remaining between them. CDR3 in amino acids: CASSLQGTSEAFF. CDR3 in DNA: TGTGCCAGCAGCCTACAGGGAACCTCTGAAGCTTTCTTT.

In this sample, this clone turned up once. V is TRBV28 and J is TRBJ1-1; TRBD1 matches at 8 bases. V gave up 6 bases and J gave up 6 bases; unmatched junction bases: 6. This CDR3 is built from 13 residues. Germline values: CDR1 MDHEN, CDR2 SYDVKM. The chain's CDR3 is CASRPGGAPEAFF. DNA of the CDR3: TGTGCCAGCAGACCAGGGGGCGCGCCTGAAGCTTTCTTT.

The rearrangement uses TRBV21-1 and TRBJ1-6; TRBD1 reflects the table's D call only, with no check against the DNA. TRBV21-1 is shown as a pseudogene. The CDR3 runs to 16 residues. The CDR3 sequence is CASSFRQGGFDSPLHF. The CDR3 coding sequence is TGTGCCAGCAGCTTTCGACAGGGAGGTTTTGATTCACCCCTCCACTTT.

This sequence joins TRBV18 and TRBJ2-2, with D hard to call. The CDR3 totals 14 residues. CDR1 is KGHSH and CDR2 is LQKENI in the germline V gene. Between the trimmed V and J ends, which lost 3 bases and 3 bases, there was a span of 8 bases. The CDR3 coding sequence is TGTGCCAGCTCACCGGGCCCCGACACCGGGGAGCTGTTTTTT. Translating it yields CASSPGPDTGELFF.

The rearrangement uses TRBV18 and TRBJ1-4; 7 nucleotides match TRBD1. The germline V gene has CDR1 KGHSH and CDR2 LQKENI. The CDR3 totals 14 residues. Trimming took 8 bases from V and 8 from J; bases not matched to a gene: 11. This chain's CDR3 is CASTKDRATEKLFF. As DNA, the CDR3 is TGTGCCAGCACAAAAGACAGGGCGACGGAAAAACTGTTTTTT.

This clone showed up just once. CDR3 region: CASSLEGSANTGELFF. The CDR3 DNA reads TGTGCCAGCAGCCTAGAAGGCAGCGCAAACACCGGGGAGCTGTTTTTT. This chain joins TRBV7-2 and TRBJ2-2; D not resolved. The germline V gene has CDR1 SGHTA and CDR2 FQGNSA. This CDR3 contains 16 residues. Trimming cost V 5 bases and J 2 bases, with 15 bases left between them.

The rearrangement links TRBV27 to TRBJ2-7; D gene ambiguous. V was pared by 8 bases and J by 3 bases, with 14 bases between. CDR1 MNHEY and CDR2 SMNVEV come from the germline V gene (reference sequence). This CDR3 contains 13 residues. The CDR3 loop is CASALTQDYEQYF. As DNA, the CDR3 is TGTGCCAGCGCTCTGACTCAAGACTACGAGCAGTACTTC.

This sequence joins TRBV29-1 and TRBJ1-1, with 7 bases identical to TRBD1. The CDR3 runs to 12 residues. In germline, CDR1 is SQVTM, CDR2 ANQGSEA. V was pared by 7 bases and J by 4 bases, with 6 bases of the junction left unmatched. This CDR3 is CSGDRDGTEAFF. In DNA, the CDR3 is TGCAGCGGCGACAGGGACGGCACTGAAGCTTTCTTT.

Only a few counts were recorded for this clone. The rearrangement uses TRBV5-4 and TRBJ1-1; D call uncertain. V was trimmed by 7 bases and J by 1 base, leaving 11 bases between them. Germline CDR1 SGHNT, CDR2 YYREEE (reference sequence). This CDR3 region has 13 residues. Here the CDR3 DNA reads TGTGCCAGCCACCCGCGACAGAACACTGAAGCTTTCTTT. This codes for CASHPRQNTEAFF.

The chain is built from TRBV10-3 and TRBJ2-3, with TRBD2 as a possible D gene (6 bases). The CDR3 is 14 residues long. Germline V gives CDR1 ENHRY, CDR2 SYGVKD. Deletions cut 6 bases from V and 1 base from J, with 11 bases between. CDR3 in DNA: TGTGCCATCAGAACTAGCACCCGCACAGATACGCAGTATTTT. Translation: CAIRTSTRTDTQYF.

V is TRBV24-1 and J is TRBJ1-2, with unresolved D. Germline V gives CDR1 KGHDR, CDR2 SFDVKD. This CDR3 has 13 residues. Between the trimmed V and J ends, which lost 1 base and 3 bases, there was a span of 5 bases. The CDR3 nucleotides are TGTGCCACCAGTGATTTAACGGACTATGGCTACACCTTC. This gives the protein CATSDLTDYGYTF.

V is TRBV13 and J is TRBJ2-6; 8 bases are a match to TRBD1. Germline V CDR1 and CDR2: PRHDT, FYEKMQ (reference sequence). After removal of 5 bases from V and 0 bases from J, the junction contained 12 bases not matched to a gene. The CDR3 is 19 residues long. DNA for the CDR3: TGTGCCAGCAGCGCTGACAGGACAGGGAGAGGCTCTGGGGCCAACGTCCTGACTTTC. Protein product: CASSADRTGRGSGANVLTF.

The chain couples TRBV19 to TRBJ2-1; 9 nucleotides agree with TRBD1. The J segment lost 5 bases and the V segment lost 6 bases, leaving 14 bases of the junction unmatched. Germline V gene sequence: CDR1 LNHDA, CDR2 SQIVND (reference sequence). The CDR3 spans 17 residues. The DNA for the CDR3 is TGTGCCAGTAGCGGACAGGGGTTCGGCTTTAGAGACAATGAGCAGTTCTTC. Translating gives CASSGQGFGFRDNEQFF. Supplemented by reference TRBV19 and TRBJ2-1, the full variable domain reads DGGITQSPKYLFRKEGQNVTLSCEQNLNHDAMYWYRQDPGQGLRLIYYSQIVNDFQKGDIAEGYSVSREKKESFPLTVTSAQKNPTAFYLCASSGQGFGFRDNEQFFGPGTRLTVL.

CDR3 amino acids: CASSISLGDSREVAKNIQYF. The CDR3 DNA reads TGTGCCAGTAGTATTTCGTTAGGGGACTCCCGGGAGGTAGCCAAAAACATTCAGTACTTC. V is TRBV19 and J is TRBJ2-4; 7 bases are a match to TRBD2. In germline, CDR1 is LNHDA, CDR2 SQIVND (reference sequence). This CDR3 comprises 20 residues. V dropped 3 bases and J dropped 0; count of bases not matched to a gene: 17.

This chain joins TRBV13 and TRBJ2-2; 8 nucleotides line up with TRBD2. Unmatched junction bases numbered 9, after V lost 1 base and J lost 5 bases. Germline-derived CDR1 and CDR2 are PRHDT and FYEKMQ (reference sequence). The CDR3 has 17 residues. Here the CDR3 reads CASSLDSSGSWTGELFF. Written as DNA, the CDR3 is TGTGCCAGCAGCTTAGATAGCAGCGGGAGTTGGACCGGGGAGCTGTTTTTT.

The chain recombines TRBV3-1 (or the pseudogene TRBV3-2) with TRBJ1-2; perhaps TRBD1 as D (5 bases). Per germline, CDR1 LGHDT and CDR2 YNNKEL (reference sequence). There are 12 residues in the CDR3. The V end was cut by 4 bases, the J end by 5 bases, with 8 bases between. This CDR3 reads CASSRTPYGYTF. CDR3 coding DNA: TGTGCCAGCAGCCGGACACCGTATGGCTACACCTTC.

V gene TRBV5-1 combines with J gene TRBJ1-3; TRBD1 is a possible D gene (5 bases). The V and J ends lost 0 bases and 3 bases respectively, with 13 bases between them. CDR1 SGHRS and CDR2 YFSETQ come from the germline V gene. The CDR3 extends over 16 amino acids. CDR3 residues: CASSLAVQGGGNTIYF. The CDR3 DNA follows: TGCGCCAGCAGCTTGGCCGTCCAGGGCGGTGGAAACACCATATATTTT. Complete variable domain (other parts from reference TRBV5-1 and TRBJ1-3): KAGVTQTPRYLIKTRGQQVTLSCSPISGHRSVSWYQQTPGQGLQFLFEYFSETQRNKGNFPGRFSGRQFSNSRSEMNVSTLELGDSALYLCASSLAVQGGGNTIYFGEGSWLTVV.

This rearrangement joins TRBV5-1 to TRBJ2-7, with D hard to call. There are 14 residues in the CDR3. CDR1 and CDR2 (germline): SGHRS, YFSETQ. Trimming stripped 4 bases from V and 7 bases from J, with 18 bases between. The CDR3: CASSPQGATSEQYF. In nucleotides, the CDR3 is TGCGCCAGCAGCCCACAAGGAGCTACGTCAGAGCAGTACTTC.